This TCR beta chain was documented in a study of brain T cells in children with intractable seizures. This clone was detected a few times. The antigen is unknown. Study findings and constraints: Patients' HCMV serostatus was unknown; virus specificity rests on CDR3 similarity alone. Pre- and post-surgery blood differed in depth, so pre-surgery absences may be undersampling.

Sequencing was limited to surgery cases with top T cell transcript signatures in brain tissue. Before surgery, patients took at least one anti-epileptic drug. Sequencing used immunoSEQ multiplex PCR; TCRdb keeps in-frame clones, though not all of them. The profile covers around 80,000 clones, with around nine tenths appearing a single time and approximately 25% taken by the ten largest. Germline V gives CDR1 GTSNPN, CDR2 SVGIG (reference sequence). The CDR3 has 13 amino acids. Trimming cost V 0 bases and J 5 bases, with 7 bases left between them. The sequence came from a girl between 2 and 10 years old with Rasmussen encephalitis and intractable seizures. This sequence joins TRBV30 and TRBJ1-4; D is uncertain. Sequencing used peripheral blood, obtained at surgery. The CDR3 region has the DNA TGTGCCTGGAGTGTTGACATCAATGAAAAACTGTTTTTT. It specifies CAWSVDINEKLFF.